What follows is one TCR beta chain and its context. The data were taken from a study of blood T cell repertoires in COVID-19. The germline V gene encodes CDR1 WSHSY and CDR2 SAAADI. The CDR3 has 12 residues. Trimming pared 6 bases from V and 0 bases from J, leaving 6 bases between. Per the original data handling: The assay estimated nucleated cells by amplifying reference gene primers. The protocol was immunoSEQ multiplex PCR, while the TCRdb copy is restricted to in-frame clones and leaves out a portion. That table supplies the V and J calls and clone size; D and trimming were determined from the DNA. The sample has 190,000 or so clones; roughly 86% are singletons.

The rearrangement uses TRBV10-2 and TRBJ2-7; D is uncertain. Specimen: peripheral blood. The source is a woman aged 25 to 39 with active or convalescent COVID-19. CDR3 region: CASSLGSYEQYF. The CDR3 nucleotides are TGCGCCAGCAGCCTCGGCTCCTACGAGCAGTACTTC.